This passage covers 21 T cell receptor beta chains from one sample sequenced in a study of shared clonotypes between healthy human individuals. Only in-frame clones appear in the TCRdb table, and some are missing; sequencing was by immunoSEQ multiplex PCR. This table has 2 million to 2.5 million clones, roughly 93% appearing once. Sequencing used naive CD4+ T cells from PBMCs. Stated subset: CD45RA+ positively selected. Every receptor here comes from a young man in good health. Some clones in this sample may be carry-over from other donors' samples.

The V call is TRBV28, the J call TRBJ2-6; D remains unclear. CDR3 length: 14 amino acids. The V end lost 1 base, the J end lost 12 bases, and 13 bases lay between the germline ends. Germline-derived CDR1 and CDR2 are MDHEN and SYDVKM. DNA of the CDR3: TGTGCCAGCAGTTTATCCTCCGGGTCCCCCGTCCTGACTTTC. Translating it yields CASSLSSGSPVLTF.

In regard to this clone: Within the sample, other DNA sequences also encode this same CDR3. The genes are TRBV28 and TRBJ2-1, with 9 bases that match TRBD1. V shed 1 base, J shed 0 bases, and the junction held 1 base outside the gene matches. This CDR3 contains 16 residues. CDR1 and CDR2 (germline): MDHEN, SYDVKM. CDR3 region: CASSLSGQGSYNEQFF. The CDR3 DNA follows: TGTGCCAGCAGTTTATCGGGACAGGGCTCCTACAATGAGCAGTTCTTC.

V and J are TRBV11-3 and TRBJ2-1; unclear D gene. CDR3 size: 15 residues. The ends were cut back, 1 base at V and 4 bases at J, with 11 bases in the middle. Germline V lookup: CDR1 SGHNT, CDR2 YENEEA. The CDR3 bases are TGTGCCAGCAGCTTAGGACTGAGCTTATACAATGAGCAGTTCTTC. Amino acid sequence: CASSLGLSLYNEQFF.

The table lists this clone with a count of one. This chain links TRBV4-1 with TRBJ2-1; weak D call: TRBD2 (6 bases). V was trimmed by 2 bases and J by 4 bases, leaving 15 bases between them. Germline V gene lookup returns CDR1 MGHRA and CDR2 YSYEKL. The CDR3 spans 16 residues. The CDR3 bases are TGCGCCAGCAGCCAACCCGGTCCGGGAGCTTACAATGAGCAGTTCTTC. Translated, it gives CASSQPGPGAYNEQFF.

The chain combines TRBV5-1 with TRBJ2-1; 8 bases fit TRBD2. This CDR3 has 13 residues. Germline assignment: CDR1 SGHRS and CDR2 YFSETQ. Losses at the gene ends were 4 bases for V and 7 bases for J; bases not matched to a gene: 4. In DNA form, the CDR3 reads TGCGCCAGCAGCAGCGGGAGTAGTAATGAGCAGTTCTTC. Amino acid sequence: CASSSGSSNEQFF.

The chain recombines TRBV5-6 with TRBJ2-3; D uncertain. The V and J ends lost 3 bases and 1 base respectively, with 15 bases between them. Germline V lookup: CDR1 SGHDT, CDR2 YYEEEE. CDR3 length equals 16 residues. The CDR3 bases are TGTGCCAGCAGCTCGGGCGCCCACCGAGGCACAGATACGCAGTATTTT. Encoded protein: CASSSGAHRGTDTQYF.

This sequence joins TRBV7-3 and TRBJ2-1; D might be TRBD2 (6 bases). The germline V and J ends were trimmed by 0 bases and 12 bases, with 12 bases remaining between them. This CDR3 has 13 amino acids. Germline V gene lookup returns CDR1 SGHTA and CDR2 FQGTGA. The CDR3 coding sequence is TGTGCCAGCAGCTTAACCCCGGGGGATGGGCAGTTCTTC. Translation gives CASSLTPGDGQFF.

The rearrangement links TRBV14 to TRBJ2-7; maybe TRBD1 (5 bases). The CDR3 covers 16 residues. Germline V gene lookup returns CDR1 SGHDN and CDR2 FVKESK. V lost 1 base and J 1 base, leaving 14 bases between the germline ends. The CDR3 here is CASSQAAGSLSYEQYF. In DNA form, the CDR3 reads TGTGCCAGCAGCCAAGCGGCAGGGTCCTTATCCTACGAGCAGTACTTC.

V gene TRBV6-6 combines with J gene TRBJ1-2; no clear D gene. Germline assignment: CDR1 MNHNY and CDR2 SVGAGI (reference sequence). The germline V and J ends were trimmed by 4 bases and 7 bases, with 16 bases remaining between them. There are 14 residues in the CDR3. The CDR3 spells CASSSTLGISGYTF. The CDR3 DNA reads TGTGCCAGCAGTTCCACGTTGGGCATCAGTGGCTACACCTTC.

The chain links TRBV6-5 to TRBJ1-1; D not certain. The CDR3 is made up of 14 amino acids. Trimming pared 7 bases from V and 4 bases from J, leaving 16 bases between. Germline V gene data show CDR1 as MNHEY and CDR2 as SVGAGI. The CDR3 region has the DNA TGTGCCAGCACCCCGACATCTCAAAGCACTGAAGCTTTCTTT. Residues: CASTPTSQSTEAFF.

This clone has a handful of counts. The gene calls are TRBV27 and TRBJ1-1, with D possibly being TRBD1 (5 bases). The CDR3 length is 14 residues. V was cut by 2 bases and J by 4 bases, with 11 bases left in between. Per the germline V gene, CDR1 is MNHEY and CDR2 is SMNVEV (reference sequence). The CDR3 loop reads CASSLIGGGTEAFF. The CDR3 nucleotides read TGTGCCAGCAGTTTAATCGGGGGGGGCACTGAAGCTTTCTTT.

The chain employs TRBV5-1 and TRBJ1-2; no clear D. The CDR3 is 12 residues long. CDR1 and CDR2 (germline): SGHRS, YFSETQ. Between the trimmed V and J ends, which lost 0 bases and 9 bases, there was a span of 9 bases. The chain's CDR3 is CASSLEGPSYTF. The CDR3 DNA sequence: TGCGCCAGCAGCTTGGAAGGGCCAAGCTACACCTTC.

The chain links TRBV19 to TRBJ2-7; the D is unclear. The germline V gene has CDR1 LNHDA and CDR2 SQIVND (reference sequence). This CDR3 has 13 residues. Between the trimmed V and J ends, which lost 2 bases and 3 bases, there was a span of 8 bases. Here the CDR3 reads CASSISRFYEQYF. The DNA for the CDR3 is TGTGCCAGTAGTATATCAAGATTCTACGAGCAGTACTTC.

V gene TRBV2 combines with J gene TRBJ2-6; 9 nucleotides agree with TRBD1. With V trimmed by 2 bases and J by 4 bases, 9 bases remained unmatched. The CDR3 is made up of 18 amino acids. In germline, CDR1 is SNHLY, CDR2 FYNNEI. The CDR3 DNA sequence: TGTGCCAGCAGTGAATTCTTCGGGACAGGGACCGGGGCCAACGTCCTGACTTTC. Its protein product is CASSEFFGTGTGANVLTF.

The chain's CDR3 is CASSLAGTGTTDTQYF. The DNA for the CDR3 is TGTGCCAGCAGCCTCGCCGGGACAGGGACGACAGATACGCAGTATTTT. The rearrangement links TRBV5-5 to TRBJ2-3; 9 bases line up with TRBD1. The junction had 9 bases not matched to a gene; V was cut back by 4 bases and J by 3 bases. Germline CDR1 is SGHKS and CDR2 is YYEKEE (reference sequence). The CDR3 contains 16 residues.

V and J are TRBV7-8 and TRBJ1-3; D possibly corresponds to TRBD1 (5 bases). Trimming took off 7 bases at V and 4 bases at J, with 14 bases between the two ends. CDR3 length: 14 residues. Germline assignment: CDR1 SGHVS and CDR2 FQNEAQ. CDR3 protein: CASTTGVDGNTIYF. Written as DNA, the CDR3 is TGTGCCAGCACCACGGGGGTAGACGGAAACACCATATATTTT. Complete variable domain (other parts from reference TRBV7-8 and TRBJ1-3): GAGVSQSPRYKVAKRGQDVALRCDPISGHVSLFWYQQALGQGPEFLTYFQNEAQLDKSGLPSDRFFAERPEGSVSTLKIQRTQQEDSAVYLCASTTGVDGNTIYFGEGSWLTVV.

The rearrangement links TRBV7-3 to TRBJ2-3, with TRBD2 matching 7 bases. The CDR3 loop spans 14 amino acids. In germline, CDR1 is SGHTA, CDR2 FQGTGA. Trimming cost V 4 bases and J 7 bases; bases outside gene matches: 8. CDR3 region: CASSSLGDYHTQYF. The CDR3 DNA follows: TGTGCCAGCAGCTCCCTCGGGGACTACCATACGCAGTATTTT.

This chain uses TRBV6-1 with TRBJ2-2; D gene ambiguous. This CDR3 has 16 residues. V dropped 4 bases and J dropped 4 bases, with 16 bases sitting between them. The germline V gene has CDR1 MNHNS and CDR2 SASEGT. The CDR3 region is CASSAYFGPATGELFF. The DNA for the CDR3 is TGTGCCAGCAGTGCCTACTTTGGTCCTGCCACCGGGGAGCTGTTTTTT.

With regard to this clone: This sample includes further DNA sequences coding for the same CDR3. The chain's CDR3 is CASSQVTGSTDTQYF. CDR3 sequence (DNA): TGCGCCAGCAGCCAAGTGACCGGATCCACAGATACGCAGTATTTT. This chain uses TRBV4-3 with TRBJ2-3; D not certain. Trimming stripped 1 base from V and 2 bases from J, with 10 bases between. This CDR3 is 15 amino acids long. Per germline, CDR1 LGHNA and CDR2 YSLEER.

The rearrangement joins TRBV6-6 to TRBJ2-4, with D perhaps matching TRBD1 (5 bases). This CDR3 is built from 15 residues. Per the germline V gene, CDR1 is MNHNY and CDR2 is SVGAGI (reference sequence). V was clipped by 2 bases and J by 0 bases, with 8 bases between them. In nucleotides, the CDR3 is TGTGCCAGCAGTTACGACAGATTAGCCAAAAACATTCAGTACTTC. It encodes CASSYDRLAKNIQYF.

The rearrangement joins TRBV5-1 to TRBJ2-7; 9 bases map to TRBD2. There are 15 residues in the CDR3. V lost 0 bases and J lost 1; bases outside the gene matches: 2. From germline, CDR1 is SGHRS and CDR2 YFSETQ. CDR3 in amino acids: CASSLASGASYEQYF. CDR3 DNA sequence: TGCGCCAGCAGCTTGGCTAGCGGGGCTTCCTACGAGCAGTACTTC.